The next 18 T cell receptor beta chains were all read from a single sample in a study of shared clonotypes between healthy human individuals. Sequencing was performed with immunoSEQ multiplex PCR; in TCRdb, only in-frame clones are kept and a portion is missing. The table lists approximately 700,000 clones, around 78% of them singletons. The sample consisted of memory CD4+ T cells sorted from blood. As for subset: CD45RA-negative fraction. These TCRs come from a woman younger than 45 in good health.

This rearrangement joins TRBV6-1 to TRBJ2-7, with TRBD2 as a possible D gene (6 bases). This CDR3 spans 14 amino acids. Germline loops: CDR1 MNHNS, CDR2 SASEGT. V was pared by 6 bases and J by 1 base, with 13 bases between. The DNA of the CDR3 is TGTGCCAGCAGGATATGGCGGGATTCCTACGAGCAGTACTTC. This gives the protein CASRIWRDSYEQYF.

The rearrangement links TRBV18 to TRBJ2-7, with D uncertain. Germline-derived CDR1 and CDR2 are KGHSH and LQKENI. This CDR3 spans 12 amino acids. V lost 6 bases, J lost 3 bases, and 9 bases lay in between. CDR3 in DNA: TGTGCCAGCTCCCATGGTCTCTACGAGCAGTACTTC. As protein: CASSHGLYEQYF.

Only one count was recorded for this clone. The rearrangement uses TRBV2 and TRBJ2-1; D perhaps matches TRBD1 (5 bases). V dropped 6 bases and J dropped 1 base, with 13 bases sitting between them. Germline CDR1 and CDR2: SNHLY and FYNNEI. This CDR3 contains 15 residues. CDR3 sequence: CASSPDRFSYNEQFF. As DNA, the CDR3 is TGTGCCAGCAGCCCCGACAGATTTTCCTACAATGAGCAGTTCTTC.

This clone appeared a few times. The chain recombines TRBV10-1 with TRBJ2-7, with D possibly matching TRBD2 (6 bases). Germline V gene lookup returns CDR1 WNHNN and CDR2 SYGVQD (reference sequence). V shed 6 bases and J shed 3 bases, with 12 bases lying between them. CDR3 size: 13 residues. This chain's CDR3 is CASSLGTHYEQYF. In nucleotides, the CDR3 is TGCGCCAGCAGCCTCGGGACTCACTACGAGCAGTACTTC.

This clone came up a few times. The chain has TRBV14 and TRBJ1-2; 9 bases line up with TRBD1. The CDR3 is 16 amino acids. Germline assignment: CDR1 SGHDN and CDR2 FVKESK. Germline trimming cut 4 bases from V and 1 base from J; bases unmatched to any gene: 7. The CDR3 loop is CASSLRPGQGNYGYTF. The DNA for the CDR3 is TGTGCCAGCAGCCTTCGGCCGGGACAGGGTAACTATGGCTACACCTTC. The variable domain in full, with the rest retrieved from reference TRBV14 and TRBJ1-2, is EAGVTQFPSHSVIEKGQTVTLRCDPISGHDNLYWYRRVMGKEIKFLLHFVKESKQDESGMPNNRFLAERTGGTYSTLKVQPAELEDSGVYFCASSLRPGQGNYGYTFGSGTRLTVV.

The table lists this clone with a few counts. The gene calls are TRBV18 and TRBJ1-1, with D perhaps matching TRBD1 (5 bases). This CDR3 has 15 amino acids. Trimming shortened V by 3 bases and J by 1 base, and 12 bases separated the two germline ends. Germline CDR1 is KGHSH and CDR2 is LQKENI. The CDR3, as DNA: TGTGCCAGCTCACCGTACGACACAGGGAACACTGAAGCTTTCTTT. The encoded protein is CASSPYDTGNTEAFF.

This clone was seen only a few times. V gene TRBV2 combines with J gene TRBJ1-1; D possibly corresponds to TRBD1 (6 bases). The germline gives CDR1 SNHLY, CDR2 FYNNEI. There are 12 residues in the CDR3. V lost 7 bases, J lost 5 bases, and 11 bases lay in between. The CDR3 is CASIQGKTEAFF. CDR3 bases: TGTGCCAGCATCCAGGGGAAGACTGAAGCTTTCTTT.

V is TRBV19 and J is TRBJ2-1; 10 bases map to TRBD2. The V segment lost 7 bases and the J segment 2 bases; nucleotides outside the gene matches: 5. The CDR3 has 15 residues. Germline CDR1 LNHDA, CDR2 SQIVND (reference sequence). CDR3 DNA sequence: TGTGCCAGTAATCCGAGCGGGAGGGCCTACAATGAGCAGTTCTTC. Encoded protein: CASNPSGRAYNEQFF.

The V gene is TRBV6-5, the J gene TRBJ2-1; 8 bases are a match to TRBD1. CDR1 is MNHEY, CDR2 SVGAGI, per germline. Unmatched junction bases numbered 6, after V lost 5 bases and J lost 6 bases. The CDR3 is 14 residues long. CDR3 DNA sequence: TGTGCCAGCAGTCCCGGGACAGGCTTCAATGAGCAGTTCTTC. This encodes CASSPGTGFNEQFF.

The J gene is TRBJ2-7, the V gene TRBV18; D uncertain. CDR1 KGHSH and CDR2 LQKENI come from the germline V gene. The CDR3 covers 11 residues. Trimming removed 6 bases from V and 5 bases from J, with 8 bases in between. The CDR3 DNA reads as TGTGCCAGCTCCAGCCCCCACGAGCAGTACTTC. Encoded protein: CASSSPHEQYF. Using reference TRBV18 and TRBJ2-7 for the parts outside the CDR3, the full variable domain is NAGVMQNPRHLVRRRGQEARLRCSPMKGHSHVYWYRQLPEEGLKFMVYLQKENIIDESGMPKERFSAEFPKEGPSILRIQQVVRGDSAAYFCASSSPHEQYFGPGTRLTVT.

V gene TRBV5-1 combines with J gene TRBJ2-1; 7 bases agree with TRBD2. The CDR3 has 15 residues. Germline CDR1 is SGHRS and CDR2 is YFSETQ. V was clipped by 4 bases and J by 2 bases; unmatched bases: 6. The CDR3, as DNA: TGCGCCAGCAGCCGGGACTACCCTACCTACAATGAGCAGTTCTTC. Translation gives CASSRDYPTYNEQFF.

This clone has only one observation. V usage is TRBV19 and J usage is TRBJ1-1; D gene ambiguous. With 6 bases removed from V and 6 bases from J, the gap between germline ends came to 17 bases. The CDR3 sequence is 14 residues long. Germline V gene sequence: CDR1 LNHDA, CDR2 SQIVND (reference sequence). CDR3 region: CASSRAPSGPEAFF. The CDR3 nucleotides are TGTGCCAGTAGCCGGGCCCCATCGGGCCCTGAAGCTTTCTTT.

The chain employs TRBV19 and TRBJ2-3; 10 bases line up with TRBD2. Losses at the gene ends were 5 bases for V and 3 bases for J; bases not matched to a gene: 5. The CDR3 totals 15 residues. From germline, CDR1 is LNHDA and CDR2 SQIVND (reference sequence). In nucleotides, the CDR3 is TGTGCCAGTAGTCTAGCGGGAGTCGGAACAGATACGCAGTATTTT. This encodes CASSLAGVGTDTQYF. The full variable domain, its missing parts supplied by reference TRBV19 and TRBJ2-3, is DGGITQSPKYLFRKEGQNVTLSCEQNLNHDAMYWYRQDPGQGLRLIYYSQIVNDFQKGDIAEGYSVSREKKESFPLTVTSAQKNPTAFYLCASSLAGVGTDTQYFGPGTRLTVL.

The chain joins TRBV25-1 to TRBJ2-1, with TRBD2 identical over 12 bases. Losses at the gene ends were 5 bases for V and 6 bases for J; bases not matched to a gene: 5. CDR1 and CDR2 from the germline V gene are MGHDK and SYGVNS. The CDR3 totals 15 residues. The CDR3 loop reads CASSTGLAGINEQFF. In nucleotides, the CDR3 is TGTGCCAGCAGTACAGGACTAGCGGGAATCAATGAGCAGTTCTTC.

This clone was picked up one time. The chain employs TRBV29-1 and TRBJ1-1; no firm D call. The CDR3 has 14 residues. Germline CDR1 and CDR2: SQVTM and ANQGSEA. V shed 1 base and J shed 5 bases, with 14 bases lying between them. CDR3 nucleotides: TGCAGCGTTGAAGTGGTCAGCCTTTGGACTGAAGCTTTCTTT. The encoded protein is CSVEVVSLWTEAFF.

The chain joins TRBV29-1 to TRBJ2-3; the D gene is possibly TRBD2 (5 bases). The CDR3 is made up of 14 amino acids. V was clipped by 5 bases and J by 1 base, with 13 bases between them. Per the germline V gene, CDR1 is SQVTM and CDR2 is ANQGSEA. The CDR3 bases are TGCAGCGTTACGTGGCTAGCTGGCACAGATACGCAGTATTTT. Protein: CSVTWLAGTDTQYF.

This chain connects TRBV6-1 to TRBJ2-2, with D possibly being TRBD2 (7 bases). V was trimmed by 2 bases and J by 4 bases, leaving 14 bases between them. The CDR3 length is 16 residues. The V gene's germline CDR1 is MNHNS and CDR2 SASEGT. The CDR3 nucleotides are TGTGCCAGCAGTGAAAAGGGGGGGAGAATCACCGGGGAGCTGTTTTTT. Amino acid sequence: CASSEKGGRITGELFF.

The chain links TRBV28 to TRBJ2-7; D might be TRBD2 (6 bases). The CDR3 has 12 amino acids. Trimming cost V 10 bases and J 6 bases, with 16 bases left between them. Germline-derived CDR1 and CDR2 are MDHEN and SYDVKM. DNA for the CDR3: TGTGCCATCAGGACCGGGGGACGCGAGCAGTACTTC. This codes for CAIRTGGREQYF.